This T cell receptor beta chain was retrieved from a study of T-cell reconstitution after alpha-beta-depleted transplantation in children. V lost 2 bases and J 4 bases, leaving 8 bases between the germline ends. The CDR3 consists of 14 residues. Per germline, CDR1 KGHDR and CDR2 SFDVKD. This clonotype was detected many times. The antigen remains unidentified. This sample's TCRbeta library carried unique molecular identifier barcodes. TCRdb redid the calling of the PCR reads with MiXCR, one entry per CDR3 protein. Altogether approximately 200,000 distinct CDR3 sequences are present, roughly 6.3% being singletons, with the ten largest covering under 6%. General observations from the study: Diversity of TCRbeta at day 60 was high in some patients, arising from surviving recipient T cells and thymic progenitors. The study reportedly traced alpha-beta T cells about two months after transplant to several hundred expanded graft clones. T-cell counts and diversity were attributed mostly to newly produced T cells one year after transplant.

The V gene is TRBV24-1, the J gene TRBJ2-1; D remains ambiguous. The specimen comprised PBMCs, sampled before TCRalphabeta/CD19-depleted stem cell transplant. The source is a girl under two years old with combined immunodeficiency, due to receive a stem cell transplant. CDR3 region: CATSDSYLYNEQFF. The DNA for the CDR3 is TGTGCCACCAGTGATTCTTATTTATACAATGAGCAGTTCTTC.